Described below is a single TCR beta chain sequence and its context. The sample is drawn from a study of blood T cell repertoires in COVID-19. Per the original methods: Nucleated cell counts were estimated from reference gene primer amplification. Using immunoSEQ multiplex PCR, the repertoire was profiled, and TCRdb retains in-frame clones only, with some absent. Clone size and V and J calls were adopted from that table, with D and trimming inferred from the DNA. The sample has a few hundred thousand clones, over 80% seen once. V lost 0 bases and J lost 2, with 8 bases in between. This CDR3 is 14 amino acids long. Germline-derived CDR1 and CDR2 are MNHEY and SVGAGI.

The clonotype comes from a man between 60 and 75 years old who had recovered from COVID-19. Sequenced input: peripheral blood. The chain links TRBV6-5 to TRBJ2-7, with D perhaps matching TRBD1 (5 bases). CDR3 protein: CASSYSHRPYEQYF. For the CDR3, the DNA is TGTGCCAGCAGTTACTCGCACAGGCCCTACGAGCAGTACTTC.